A selection of T cell receptor beta chains follows, all from one sample in a study of blood T cell repertoires in COVID-19. The method was immunoSEQ multiplex PCR; TCRdb's version includes in-frame clones alone and lacks a portion of them. This table holds roughly 100,000 clones, around four fifths found once. The sequencing input was peripheral blood. These receptor sequences come from a woman older than 75 with acute or convalescent COVID-19. Both conserved end residues are trimmed from each CDR3.

>TRBV27|TRBJ1-2
ASSLNRANGYT
>TRBV7-9|TRBJ2-1
ASSFTSGIDEQF
>TRBV18|TRBJ2-7
ASSPDRVTYEQY
>TRBV9|TRBJ2-1
ASSVLATAYNEQF
>TRBV12-3/TRBV12-4|TRBJ1-2
ASSFLDYGYT
>TRBV28|TRBJ1-2
ASSSGGNYGYT
>TRBV24-1|TRBJ2-2
ATSDQPGLSTGELF
>TRBV7-9|TRBJ2-7
ASSLTQAHEQY
>TRBV7-9|TRBJ2-3
ASSLLSTSTDTQY
>TRBV19|TRBJ1-3
ASSTNDRVGNTIY
>TRBV6-2/TRBV6-3|TRBJ2-2
ASSYSSDTGELF
>TRBV19|TRBJ1-4
ASEGRFNEKLF
>TRBV27|TRBJ1-3
ASSTHSGNTIY
>TRBV19|TRBJ2-1
ASSLAGGEYNEQF
>TRBV4-2|TRBJ1-5
ASSQEQGNQPQH
>TRBV12-3/TRBV12-4|TRBJ1-2
ASSPGGGYT
>TRBV11-2|TRBJ1-4
ASSLGGVEKLF
>TRBV12-3/TRBV12-4|TRBJ1-2
ASRQTLDYGYT
>TRBV5-4|TRBJ2-1
ASSSLSGGLARAEQF
>TRBV18|TRBJ2-7
ASSPPGTRAYEQY
>TRBV6-6|TRBJ2-7
ASSYVPYYEQY
>TRBV29-1|TRBJ2-3
SARTFSSTDTQY
>TRBV24-1|TRBJ1-1
ATSDLGELAF
>TRBV30|TRBJ1-2
AWSNFGGTGYT
>TRBV7-9|TRBJ1-1
ASSLLTGRPTEAF
>TRBV30|TRBJ2-1
AWSAGQGVDEQF
>TRBV6-6|TRBJ1-6
ASNPGQGNSPLH
>TRBV5-8|TRBJ2-3
ASSLPGSPSTDTQY
>TRBV4-3|TRBJ1-1
ASSQEQGRPEAF
>TRBV18|TRBJ1-1
ASSPLGRNTEAF
>TRBV10-3|TRBJ2-1
AISENSRGDSQF
>TRBV6-5|TRBJ1-4
ASIWGQGREKLF
>TRBV7-2|TRBJ1-1
ASSPQGRTEAF
>TRBV4-2|TRBJ2-3
ASSQRWGEGTDTQY
>TRBV11-2|TRBJ1-2
ASSLTEGAGGYT
>TRBV27|TRBJ1-6
ASSFRQATPGPSPLH
>TRBV6-6|TRBJ2-3
ASSPPQGAEY
>TRBV28|TRBJ2-1
ASSLGGYLSYNEQF
>TRBV6-2/TRBV6-3|TRBJ1-1
ASSYPFGASSNTEAF
>TRBV7-2|TRBJ1-2
ASSQGGGYT
>TRBV12-3/TRBV12-4|TRBJ2-1
ASSSRGYNEQF
>TRBV6-1|TRBJ2-7
ASSELGYRDKS
>TRBV4-1|TRBJ2-2
ASSPGDGKTGELF
>TRBV5-4|TRBJ1-2
ASSSPGQGDYGYT
>TRBV29-1|TRBJ1-2
SVGGHNYGYT
>TRBV2|TRBJ1-3
ASSDLFGNTIY
>TRBV3-1/TRBV3-2|TRBJ1-1
ASSQGRVYGEAF
>TRBV5-1|TRBJ1-1
ASSLQQGSGASEAF
>TRBV9|TRBJ2-5
ASSEGTGGTSQY
>TRBV20-1|TRBJ1-1
SASGRRTEAF
>TRBV19|TRBJ2-1
ASSMAEPYNEQF